Each of the 20 T cell receptor beta chains below was sequenced from the same sample in a study of molecular identifiers for immune sequencing clone quantification. TCRdb redid the calling of the PCR reads with MiXCR, one entry per CDR3 protein. The sample lists approximately 590,000 distinct CDR3 sequences, around 25% occurring once. Sequencing used naive CD8+ T cells from blood, with Jurkat cell RNA spiked in. The subset: FACS-sorted CD8+CD4-CCR7+CD45RA+ naive T cells. All receptors derive from a human donor in good health. Some libraries in this study had Jurkat cell RNA spiked in.

This clonotype was recorded many times. For the CDR3, the DNA is TGCAGCGGCAACCACCGCCCCAGGCTTAGCAATCAGCCCCAGCATTTT. Its translation is CSGNHRPRLSNQPQHF. The chain recombines TRBV29-1 with TRBJ1-5; D unresolved. CDR3 size: 16 residues. Trimming took off 7 bases at V and 0 bases at J, with 19 bases between the two ends. In germline, CDR1 is SQVTM, CDR2 ANQGSEA.

On this clonotype: A much larger clone lies one base from this, so it may be a read error. The chain is built from TRBV28 and TRBJ2-2; D remains unclear. The CDR3 is 15 amino acids. Germline V gene data show CDR1 as MDHEN and CDR2 as SYDVKM. The CDR3 sequence: CASSLYREMTEELFF. For the CDR3, the DNA is TGTGCCAGCAGTTTATATAGGGAAATGACCGAGGAGCTGTTTTTT. The full variable domain, completed using reference TRBV28 and TRBJ2-2, is DVKVTQSSRYLVKRTGEKVFLECVQDMDHENMFWYRQDPGLGLRLIYFSYDVKMKEKGDIPEGYSVSREKKERFSLILESASTNQTSMYLCASSLYREMTEELFFGEGSRLTVL.

This clonotype was recorded a few times. The rearrangement joins TRBV11-2 to TRBJ2-3; 13 bases fit TRBD2. Germline-derived CDR1 and CDR2 are SGHAT and FQNNGV. J gave up 10 bases and V 4 bases, and 8 bases lay outside the gene matches. The CDR3 sequence is 15 residues long. The CDR3 DNA is TGTGCCAGCAGCTCGGGACTAGCGGGACTAGAAGCGCAGTATTTT. Amino acid sequence: CASSSGLAGLEAQYF.

The chain is built from TRBV4-1 and TRBJ2-7; TRBD1 is a possible D gene (6 bases). The CDR3 has 15 residues. Germline V CDR1 and CDR2: MGHRA, YSYEKL. Deletions cut 4 bases from V and 0 bases from J, with 13 bases between. This CDR3 reads CASSPTGTSSYEQYF. The CDR3 coding sequence is TGCGCCAGCAGCCCGACAGGCACGAGCTCCTACGAGCAGTACTTC.

This clonotype was seen more than once but under ten times. The chain has TRBV5-6 and TRBJ2-7, with D tentatively TRBD2 (6 bases). The CDR3 runs to 15 residues. Germline values: CDR1 SGHDT, CDR2 YYEEEE. Between the trimmed V and J ends, which lost 7 bases and 2 bases, there was a span of 19 bases. The CDR3 bases are TGTGCCAGCCATCCTCCGACTAGGTCCCCCTACGAGCAGTACTTC. This sequence encodes CASHPPTRSPYEQYF.

As concerns this clonotype: A much larger clone differs from this one at a single base, so this may be a read error. This likely comes from a read error, as the CDR3 has no conserved phenylalanine or tryptophan at its end. The chain employs TRBV7-6 and TRBJ1-1; perhaps TRBD1 as D (6 bases). V was cut by 4 bases and J by 1 base, with 13 bases left in between. Germline V CDR1 and CDR2: SGHVS, FNYEAQ. The CDR3 is 15 residues long. For the CDR3, the DNA is TGTGCCAGCAGCTCGGCCGGGACAACGAACACTGAAGCTTTCTCT. Amino acid sequence: CASSSAGTTNTEAFS.

As for this clonotype: At one boundary the junction diverges from the germline segment, which might be a read error. The gene calls are TRBV27 and TRBJ1-6, with TRBD1 as a possible D gene (6 bases). This CDR3 comprises 13 residues. The V gene's germline CDR1 is MNHEY and CDR2 SMNVEV (reference sequence). CDR3 nucleotides: TGTGCCAGCAGTTTGGGCAGGGGTTCACCCCTCCCCTTT. Amino acids: CASSLGRGSPLPF.

This clonotype showed up just a few times. Because it lacks the conserved phenylalanine or tryptophan at the end, this CDR3 is likely a read error. The chain recombines TRBV7-6 with TRBJ1-1; tentatively, D is TRBD1 (6 bases). CDR3 length: 17 residues. The ends were cut back, 5 bases at V and 4 bases at J, with 23 bases in the middle. CDR1 is SGHVS and CDR2 is FNYEAQ in the germline V gene. CDR3 coding DNA: TGTGCCAGCAGCCCGGAATCCTACAGGGATCGAGGCACTGAAGCTTTCCTT. It is translated as CASSPESYRDRGTEAFL.

V gene TRBV20-1 combines with J gene TRBJ2-1; D remains ambiguous. Germline CDR1 reads DFQATT; CDR2 reads SNEGSKA (reference sequence). Trimming pared 2 bases from V and 7 bases from J, leaving 15 bases between. The CDR3 has 14 residues. CDR3 nucleotide sequence: TGCAGTGCTAGAATGGCGAATTTGGTAAATGAGCAGTTCTTC. Protein: CSARMANLVNEQFF.

This clonotype was found many times. This sequence joins TRBV12-3 or TRBV12-4 and TRBJ2-2; 7 bases agree with TRBD1. The CDR3 is made up of 13 amino acids. After removal of 4 bases from V and 6 bases from J, the junction contained 2 bases not matched to a gene. CDR3 sequence (DNA): TGTGCCAGCAGTTACAGGGGCTCCGGGGAGCTGTTTTTT. It encodes CASSYRGSGELFF.

There are a few counts of this clonotype. The chain carries TRBV27 and TRBJ2-3; TRBD2 matches 13 bases. CDR1 and CDR2 from the germline V gene are MNHEY and SMNVEV (reference sequence). The V and J ends lost 4 bases and 5 bases, in that order; junction bases with no gene match: 9. The CDR3 consists of 17 residues. This CDR3 is CASSSLRTSGRGDTQYF. CDR3 in DNA: TGTGCCAGCAGTTCTCTCCGGACTAGCGGGAGAGGAGATACGCAGTATTTT.

About this clonotype itself: Given a much more abundant clone one base away, this may be a read error. The chain has TRBV30 and TRBJ2-1; possible D gene TRBD1, 5 bases. This CDR3 spans 12 amino acids. Germline V gene lookup returns CDR1 GTSNPN and CDR2 SVGIG (reference sequence). The CDR3 DNA sequence: TGTGCCTGGAGGAAGACAGCTAATGATCAGTTCTTC. Translating gives CAWRKTANDQFF.

This clonotype was picked up many times. V usage is TRBV7-9 and J usage is TRBJ2-5, with D tentatively TRBD1 (6 bases). This CDR3 contains 14 residues. Trimming stripped 1 base from V and 7 bases from J, with 13 bases between. The germline V gene has CDR1 SEHNR and CDR2 FQNEAQ (reference sequence). The CDR3 DNA reads TGTGCCAGCAGCTTAGTTTCAGGGGATGGGACCCAGTACTTC. Its translation: CASSLVSGDGTQYF.

The V call is TRBV27, the J call TRBJ2-1; D uncertain. Per germline, CDR1 MNHEY and CDR2 SMNVEV (reference sequence). V was clipped by 5 bases and J by 0 bases, with 11 bases between them. This CDR3 comprises 15 residues. The chain's CDR3 is CASSPLAYSYNEQFF. The CDR3 DNA reads TGTGCCAGCAGTCCCTTAGCTTACTCCTACAATGAGCAGTTCTTC.

There are many counts of this clonotype. The chain links TRBV6-2 or TRBV6-3 to TRBJ2-2; no clear D gene. Germline CDR1 MNHEY, CDR2 SVGEGT. Trimming removed 1 base at V and 4 bases at J, with 7 bases between. The length of the CDR3 is 14 residues. The CDR3 DNA sequence: TGTGCCAGCAGTTACTTATCGACCACCGGGGAGCTGTTTTTT. It translates to CASSYLSTTGELFF.

With regard to this clonotype: No conserved phenylalanine or tryptophan is present at the end of the CDR3, so a read error is the likely explanation. The genes are TRBV29-1 and TRBJ2-7, with 11 nucleotides matching TRBD1. Germline V lookup: CDR1 SQVTM, CDR2 ANQGSEA. Unmatched junction bases numbered 7, after V lost 6 bases and J lost 3 bases. This CDR3 region has 14 residues. The CDR3 sequence is CSVGLGTGGYEQYS. CDR3 bases: TGCAGCGTGGGACTTGGGACAGGGGGCTACGAGCAGTACTCC.

Worth noting for this clonotype: A junction end diverges from the germline sequence, so it may reflect a read error. V is TRBV20-1 and J is TRBJ2-1; D unresolved. The germline V gene encodes CDR1 DFQATT and CDR2 SNEGSKA (reference sequence). This CDR3 contains 10 residues. The CDR3 reads CSASEELSVF. The DNA for the CDR3 is TGCAGTGCTAGTGAAGAGTTGTCGGTCTTC.

This clonotype was recorded a few times. V usage is TRBV12-3 or TRBV12-4 and J usage is TRBJ2-1; D unclear. This CDR3 is 12 amino acids long. V was shortened by 6 bases and J by 8 bases, with 11 bases between the two germline ends. CDR3 region: CASSALTYEQFF. The CDR3, as DNA: TGTGCCAGCAGCGCCCTTACATATGAGCAGTTCTTC.

In its sample, this clonotype was seen a few times. The chain carries TRBV27 and TRBJ2-2, with unresolved D. This CDR3 is 13 amino acids long. Germline lookup yields CDR1 MNHEY and CDR2 SMNVEV (reference sequence). The V and J ends lost 3 bases and 5 bases respectively, with 7 bases between them. For the CDR3, the DNA is TGTGCCAGCAGTTTTGAGTTTACCGGGGAGCTGTTTTTT. It yields the protein CASSFEFTGELFF.

The chain employs TRBV9 and TRBJ2-3; 10 positions agree with TRBD2. The CDR3 totals 15 residues. Germline trimming cut 4 bases from V and 4 bases from J; bases unmatched to any gene: 6. In germline, CDR1 is SGDLS, CDR2 YYNGEE. The CDR3 protein is CASSLSGRASDTQYF. The CDR3 nucleotides are TGTGCCAGCAGCCTCAGCGGGAGGGCCTCAGATACGCAGTATTTT.